This T cell receptor beta chain was retrieved from a study of cytomegalovirus exposure and HLA in healthy donors. Study-wide points: Reported findings show TCR beta sequences accurately forecast HLA-A and HLA-B alleles in most subjects. The study labeled more than 150 TCR beta chains cytomegalovirus-associated. Some V segments, TRBV6-2 and TRBV6-3 among them, were indistinguishable and were therefore excluded. Upon later analysis, HLA-associated TCR beta chains proved more clonally expanded than other, equally common chains.

The PCR contained 60 Vbeta and 13 Jbeta primers. Clones were read by immunoSEQ multiplex PCR, and TCRdb kept only the in-frame ones, dropping some. The data show more than 90,000 clones, with more than 70% seen just once and less than 5% held by the top ten. Points on this clone: Its antigen is as yet unknown.

This CDR3 contains 14 residues. Trimming shortened V by 8 bases and J by 2 bases, and 13 bases separated the two germline ends. Germline V CDR1 and CDR2: SGHTA, FQGNSA. The J gene is TRBJ2-1, the V gene TRBV7-2; D perhaps matches TRBD2 (5 bases). This clonotype was obtained from a man aged 25-45 years in good health and CMV-seronegative. Input material: PBMCs. The CDR3 sequence is CASGPSGTYNEQFF. The CDR3 region has the DNA TGTGCCAGCGGGCCCAGCGGAACCTACAATGAGCAGTTCTTC.